The T cell receptor (beta chain) described here comes from a study of neoadjuvant nivolumab and ipilimumab in lung cancer. Overall study results and limits: A small number of samples were TCR sequenced. Pretherapy blood TCR richness correlated positively with resected tumor richness. Only two of four nivolumab-treated tumors gained richness and clonality by surgery. TCR richness and clonality were higher in tumors than adjacent uninvolved lung.

The CDR3 is 15 residues long. Trimming took 5 bases from V and 4 from J, leaving 17 bases between them. Germline loops: CDR1 LNHDA, CDR2 SQIVND (reference sequence). Clones were read by immunoSEQ multiplex PCR, and TCRdb kept only the in-frame ones, dropping some. The sample includes tens of thousands of clones, 75% to 90% of them seen just once. Comments on this clone: Its target is not known.

V gene TRBV19 combines with J gene TRBJ1-2; D is possibly TRBD1 (5 bases). The source was blood, collected before neoadjuvant nivolumab, alone or with ipilimumab. The receptor comes from an adult with non-small cell lung cancer. Some clones in this sample may be carry-over from other donors' samples. The CDR3 coding sequence is TGTGCCAGTAGTGCCTCCGACAGCCCTGGCTATGGCTACACCTTC. Its translation is CASSASDSPGYGYTF.